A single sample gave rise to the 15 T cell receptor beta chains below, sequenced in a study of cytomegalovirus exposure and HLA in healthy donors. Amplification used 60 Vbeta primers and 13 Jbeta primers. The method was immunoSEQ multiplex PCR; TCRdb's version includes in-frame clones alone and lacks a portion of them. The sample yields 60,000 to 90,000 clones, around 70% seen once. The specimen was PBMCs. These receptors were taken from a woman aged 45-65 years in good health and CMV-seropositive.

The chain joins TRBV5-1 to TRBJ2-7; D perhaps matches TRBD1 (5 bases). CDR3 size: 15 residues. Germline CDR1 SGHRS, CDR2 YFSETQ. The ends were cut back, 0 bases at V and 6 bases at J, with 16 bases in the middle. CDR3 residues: CASSLGHVGPSEQYF. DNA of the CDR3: TGCGCCAGCAGCTTGGGTCACGTGGGGCCCTCCGAGCAGTACTTC.

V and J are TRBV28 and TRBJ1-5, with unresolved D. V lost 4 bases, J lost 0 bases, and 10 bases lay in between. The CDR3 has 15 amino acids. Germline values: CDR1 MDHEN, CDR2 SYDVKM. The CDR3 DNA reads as TGTGCCAGCAGTTCCTCAGTTTATAGCAATCAGCCCCAGCATTTT. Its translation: CASSSSVYSNQPQHF.

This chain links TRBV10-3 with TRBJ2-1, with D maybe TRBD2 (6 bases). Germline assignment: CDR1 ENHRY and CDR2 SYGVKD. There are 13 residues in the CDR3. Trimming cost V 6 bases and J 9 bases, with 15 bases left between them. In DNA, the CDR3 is TGTGCCATCAGGGGGGGAGACGAGGGTGAGCAGTTCTTC. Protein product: CAIRGGDEGEQFF.

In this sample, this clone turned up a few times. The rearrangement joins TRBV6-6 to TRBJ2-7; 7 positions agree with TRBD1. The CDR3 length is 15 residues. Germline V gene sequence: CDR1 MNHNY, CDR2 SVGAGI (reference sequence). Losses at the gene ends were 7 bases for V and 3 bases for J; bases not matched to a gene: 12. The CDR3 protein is CASMSRDREFYEQYF. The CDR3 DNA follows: TGTGCCAGCATGTCCCGGGACAGAGAGTTCTACGAGCAGTACTTC.

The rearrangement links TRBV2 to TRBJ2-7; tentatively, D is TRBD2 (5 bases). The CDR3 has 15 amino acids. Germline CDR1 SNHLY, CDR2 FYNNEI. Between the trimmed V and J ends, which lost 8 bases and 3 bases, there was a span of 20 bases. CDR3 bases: TGTGCCAGCCGAGGGCAGCTCGCGGCGAGCTACGAGCAGTACTTC. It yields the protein CASRGQLAASYEQYF.

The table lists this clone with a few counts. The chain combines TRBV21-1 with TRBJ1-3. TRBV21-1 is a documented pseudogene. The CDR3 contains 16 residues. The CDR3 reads CASSPHPPLSGNTIYF. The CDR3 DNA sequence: TGTGCCAGCAGCCCCCACCCCCCACTCTCTGGAAACACCATATATTTT.

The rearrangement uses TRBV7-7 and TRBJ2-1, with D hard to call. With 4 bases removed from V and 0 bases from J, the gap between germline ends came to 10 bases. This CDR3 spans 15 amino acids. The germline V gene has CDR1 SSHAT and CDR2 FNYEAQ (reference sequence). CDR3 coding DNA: TGTGCCAGCAGCTCCAGTTACAGCTCCTACAATGAGCAGTTCTTC. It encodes CASSSSYSSYNEQFF.

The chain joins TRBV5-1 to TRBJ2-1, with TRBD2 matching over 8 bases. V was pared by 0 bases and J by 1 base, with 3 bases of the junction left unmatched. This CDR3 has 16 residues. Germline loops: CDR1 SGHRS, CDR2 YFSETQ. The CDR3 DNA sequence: TGCGCCAGCAGCTTGGTTCAGCGGGAGTCCTACAATGAGCAGTTCTTC. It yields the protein CASSLVQRESYNEQFF.

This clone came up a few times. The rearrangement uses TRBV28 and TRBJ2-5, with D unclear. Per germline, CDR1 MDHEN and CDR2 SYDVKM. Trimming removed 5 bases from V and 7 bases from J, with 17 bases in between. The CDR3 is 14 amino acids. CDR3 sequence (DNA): TGTGCCAGCAGTCCAACACCCACGGGTGGGACCCAGTACTTC. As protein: CASSPTPTGGTQYF.

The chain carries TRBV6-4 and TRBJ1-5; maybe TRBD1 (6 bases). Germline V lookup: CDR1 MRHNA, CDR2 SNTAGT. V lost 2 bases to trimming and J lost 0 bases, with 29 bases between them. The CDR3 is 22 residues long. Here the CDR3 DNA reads TGTGCCAGCAGTGACATGCGGGGGGCCCGGGAGGGTTGGTTCTCTAGCAATCAGCCCCAGCATTTT. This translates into CASSDMRGAREGWFSSNQPQHF.

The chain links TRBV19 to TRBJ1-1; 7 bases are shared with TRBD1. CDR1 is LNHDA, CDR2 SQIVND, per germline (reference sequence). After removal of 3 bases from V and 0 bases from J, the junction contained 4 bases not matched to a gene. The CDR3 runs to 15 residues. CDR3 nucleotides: TGTGCCAGTAGTATCGGGACAGAAATGAACACTGAAGCTTTCTTT. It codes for CASSIGTEMNTEAFF.

Here the CDR3 reads CASSPSRNNYGYTF. The CDR3 DNA sequence: TGCGCCAGCAGCCCTTCCAGAAATAACTATGGCTACACCTTC. The V call is TRBV4-3, the J call TRBJ1-2; D call uncertain. The CDR3 contains 14 residues. Germline V gene data show CDR1 as LGHNA and CDR2 as YSLEER. V lost 4 bases to trimming and J lost 1 base, with 10 bases between them.

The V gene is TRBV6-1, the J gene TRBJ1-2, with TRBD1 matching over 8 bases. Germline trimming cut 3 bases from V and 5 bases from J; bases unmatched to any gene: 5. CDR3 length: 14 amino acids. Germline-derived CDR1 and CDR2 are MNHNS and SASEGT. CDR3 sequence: CASSEGTGLYGYTF. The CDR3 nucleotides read TGTGCCAGCAGTGAGGGGACAGGCCTATATGGCTACACCTTC.

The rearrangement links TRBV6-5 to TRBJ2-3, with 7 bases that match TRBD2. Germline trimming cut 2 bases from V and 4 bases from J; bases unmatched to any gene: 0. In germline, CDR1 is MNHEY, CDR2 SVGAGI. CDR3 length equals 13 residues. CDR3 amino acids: CASSYGGADTQYF. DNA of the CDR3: TGTGCCAGCAGTTACGGGGGGGCAGATACGCAGTATTTT.

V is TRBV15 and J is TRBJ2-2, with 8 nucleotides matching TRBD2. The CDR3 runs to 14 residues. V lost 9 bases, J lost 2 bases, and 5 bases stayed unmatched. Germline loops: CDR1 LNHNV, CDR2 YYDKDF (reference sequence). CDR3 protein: CATKTSANTGELFF. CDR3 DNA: TGTGCCACTAAGACTAGCGCAAACACCGGGGAGCTGTTTTTT.